Shown below are 27 T cell receptor beta chains from a single sample sequenced in a study of blood T cells in healthy people across ages. Together with a sample-barcoded 5' primer, a J-beta primer mix was included in a second PCR lasting about 6 to 11 cycles. TCRdb reprocessed the 5' RACE reads with MiXCR, giving one entry per CDR3 protein. Of some 1.8 million distinct CDR3 sequences in the sample, about two fifths are singletons; the top ten hold about 21%. The sample consisted of blood. Receptors originate from a human donor in good health.

This sequence joins TRBV5-1 and TRBJ2-7; perhaps TRBD1 as D (6 bases). Trimming left V 0 bases short and J 5 bases short, with 9 bases between. CDR1 is SGHRS, CDR2 YFSETQ, per germline. The CDR3 is made up of 13 amino acids. CDR3 amino acids: CASSLEAGDEQYF. DNA of the CDR3: TGCGCCAGCAGCTTGGAAGCAGGGGACGAGCAGTACTTC.

As for this clonotype: With a much larger clone just one base away, this may be a read error. V is TRBV15 and J is TRBJ2-1, with TRBD2 matching 9 bases. There are 16 residues in the CDR3. V shed 0 bases and J 11 bases; nucleotides not matched to a gene: 11. Germline values: CDR1 LNHNV, CDR2 YYDKDF (reference sequence). CDR3 loop: CATSRDRARGGGKQFF. CDR3 DNA: TGTGCCACCAGCAGAGATCGGGCGCGGGGGGGCGGTAAGCAGTTCTTC.

The sample holds many counts of this clonotype. This chain links TRBV20-1 with TRBJ2-3; no definite D call. CDR1 and CDR2 (germline): DFQATT, SNEGSKA (reference sequence). The CDR3 covers 11 residues. V was clipped by 4 bases and J by 5 bases, with 7 bases between them. The CDR3, as DNA: TGCAGTGCTACCCTGGTAGATACGCAGTATTTT. Translating it yields CSATLVDTQYF.

This clonotype was counted a few times. V is TRBV4-3 and J is TRBJ2-5, with no clear D. Germline V gene data show CDR1 as LGHNA and CDR2 as YSLEER. Trimming took 0 bases from V and 4 from J, leaving 12 bases between them. The CDR3 totals 15 residues. As DNA, the CDR3 is TGCGCCAGCAGCCAAGATATGGGTTCATTAGAGACCCAGTACTTC. It specifies CASSQDMGSLETQYF.

This clonotype was seen once. The junction does not match germline at one end; this may be a read error. This chain links TRBV4-3 with TRBJ1-4, with 8 bases aligning to TRBD1. The CDR3 totals 16 residues. The germline V gene encodes CDR1 LGHNA and CDR2 YSLEER. The CDR3 protein is CAGSQGQGAGDEKLFF. CDR3 bases: TGCGCCGGCAGCCAAGGCCAGGGGGCAGGGGACGAAAAACTGTTTTTT.

This clonotype was counted between two and nine times. V usage is TRBV7-2 and J usage is TRBJ2-5, with 8 nucleotides matching TRBD1. The DNA matches TRBJ2-7 better at its end, which makes the J call doubtful. The CDR3 runs 16 residues. Per the germline V gene, CDR1 is SGHTA and CDR2 is FQGNSA. The DNA for the CDR3 is TGTGCCAGCAGCTTAGGATCTGGACAGGGACCCTACGAGCAGTACTTC. Amino acid sequence: CASSLGSGQGPYEQYF.

The J gene is TRBJ1-1, the V gene TRBV15; D is perhaps TRBD1 (5 bases). Per the germline V gene, CDR1 is LNHNV and CDR2 is YYDKDF (reference sequence). The CDR3 length is 15 residues. Trimming removed 5 bases from V and 6 bases from J, with 19 bases in between. This CDR3 reads CATSPQVVGPPEAFF. The CDR3 DNA reads as TGTGCCACCAGCCCACAGGTGGTCGGTCCCCCTGAAGCTTTCTTT.

This clonotype was detected a few times. The chain has TRBV29-1 and TRBJ2-7; D unresolved. The CDR3 is 14 amino acids. Deletions cut 0 bases from V and 4 bases from J, with 13 bases between. Germline CDR1 SQVTM, CDR2 ANQGSEA. The CDR3 DNA reads TGCAGCGTTGAAGAGGGCTGGGGTTTTTACGAGCAGTACTTC. Its translation is CSVEEGWGFYEQYF.

V and J are TRBV20-1 and TRBJ2-1; 14 nucleotides align to TRBD2. Losses at the gene ends were 6 bases for V and 0 bases for J; bases not matched to a gene: 10. The CDR3 extends over 18 amino acids. Germline V gene sequence: CDR1 DFQATT, CDR2 SNEGSKA (reference sequence). Here the CDR3 reads CSADRLAGGPGSYNEQFF. CDR3 nucleotides: TGCAGTGCCGACAGACTAGCGGGGGGGCCGGGCTCCTACAATGAGCAGTTCTTC.

The chain joins TRBV10-3 to TRBJ1-1; possible D gene TRBD1, 5 bases. In germline, CDR1 is ENHRY, CDR2 SYGVKD. The CDR3 loop spans 15 amino acids. Trimming took 4 bases from V and 4 from J, leaving 16 bases between them. The CDR3 here is CAISADQGRSTEAFF. The CDR3 DNA sequence: TGTGCCATCAGTGCGGATCAGGGAAGGAGCACTGAAGCTTTCTTT.

In this sample, this clonotype turned up a few times. The chain employs TRBV20-1 and TRBJ2-7; D possibly corresponds to TRBD2 (6 bases). V gave up 4 bases and J gave up 2 bases, with 15 bases separating them. Germline assignment: CDR1 DFQATT and CDR2 SNEGSKA (reference sequence). The CDR3 is 14 residues long. The DNA of the CDR3 is TGCAGTGCTATCGGGACTCCAGAACCCTACGAGCAGTACTTC. Amino acid sequence: CSAIGTPEPYEQYF.

This clonotype was recorded a few times. The chain employs TRBV12-5 and TRBJ2-6; D unresolved. V lost 5 bases and J 2 bases, leaving 22 bases between the germline ends. The CDR3 spans 19 residues. Germline CDR1 is LGHNT and CDR2 is FRNRAP. For the CDR3, the DNA is TGTGCTAGTGGTGCCGAAACGACGGAAAGGATTCCTGGGGCCAACGTCCTGACTTTC. Translation gives CASGAETTERIPGANVLTF.

The chain recombines TRBV29-1 with TRBJ2-3; D possibly uses TRBD1 or TRBD2 (6 bases each). CDR3 length equals 14 residues. Germline V gene lookup returns CDR1 SQVTM and CDR2 ANQGSEA. The ends were cut back, 2 bases at V and 3 bases at J, with 12 bases in the middle. CDR3 sequence reads: CSVELGGKTDTQYF. CDR3 bases: TGCAGCGTTGAATTGGGGGGCAAGACAGATACGCAGTATTTT.

The chain joins TRBV27 to TRBJ2-1; TRBD1 aligns across 9 bases. The CDR3 extends over 14 amino acids. CDR1 and CDR2 (germline): MNHEY, SMNVEV (reference sequence). Trimming at V came to 6 bases and at J to 7 bases, leaving 7 bases not matched to a gene. The CDR3 is CASSRHGQGNEQFF. The DNA for the CDR3 is TGTGCCAGCAGCCGCCACGGACAGGGGAATGAGCAGTTCTTC.

As regards this clonotype: One junction end disagrees with the germline gene, perhaps due to a read error. The chain couples TRBV12-3 or TRBV12-4 to TRBJ2-3; a weak D match, TRBD1 (6 bases). This CDR3 has 14 residues. Here the CDR3 reads CAICTGLSTDAQYF. CDR3 DNA sequence: TGTGCCATCTGTACAGGGCTGAGCACAGATGCGCAGTATTTT.

This clonotype was seen a handful of times. V usage is TRBV29-1 and J usage is TRBJ1-2; no clear D. CDR1 is SQVTM and CDR2 is ANQGSEA in the germline V gene. The CDR3 totals 13 residues. Trimming left V 3 bases short and J 4 bases short, with 12 bases between. CDR3 residues: CSVEDWEGYGYTF. CDR3 coding DNA: TGCAGCGTTGAGGACTGGGAGGGCTATGGCTACACCTTC.

V and J are TRBV5-1 and TRBJ2-3, with a tentative D call TRBD1 (6 bases). Trimming shortened V by 0 bases and J by 4 bases, and 15 bases separated the two germline ends. In germline, CDR1 is SGHRS, CDR2 YFSETQ. The CDR3 is 16 amino acids. The CDR3 nucleotides read TGCGCCAGCAGCTTGGCCAGGACAGAGGGAGCAGATACGCAGTATTTT. Translated: CASSLARTEGADTQYF. Together with reference TRBV5-1 and TRBJ2-3, the CDR3 gives the full variable domain: KAGVTQTPRYLIKTRGQQVTLSCSPISGHRSVSWYQQTPGQGLQFLFEYFSETQRNKGNFPGRFSGRQFSNSRSEMNVSTLELGDSALYLCASSLARTEGADTQYFGPGTRLTVL.

This chain uses TRBV20-1 with TRBJ2-7; perhaps TRBD1 as D (5 bases). This CDR3 comprises 12 residues. The ends were cut back, 2 bases at V and 1 base at J, with 6 bases in the middle. Germline V gives CDR1 DFQATT, CDR2 SNEGSKA (reference sequence). This CDR3 is CSARRQSYEQYF. For the CDR3, the DNA is TGCAGTGCTAGAAGACAGTCCTACGAGCAGTACTTC.

This clonotype was detected once. This chain uses TRBV5-1 with TRBJ2-7; 7 bases align to TRBD1. The CDR3 spans 16 residues. V lost 1 base, J lost 0 bases, and 7 bases stayed unmatched. From germline, CDR1 is SGHRS and CDR2 YFSETQ. The CDR3 region is CASSLRRQGSSYEQYF. DNA for the CDR3: TGCGCCAGCAGCTTGAGACGACAGGGCAGCTCCTACGAGCAGTACTTC.

The V and J genes are TRBV9 and TRBJ1-1, with D perhaps matching TRBD1 (5 bases). The CDR3 is 17 amino acids. Trimming left V 5 bases short and J 1 base short, with 21 bases between. The V gene's germline CDR1 is SGDLS and CDR2 YYNGEE. Here the CDR3 reads CASSYLGWGDPNTEAFF. The CDR3 region has the DNA TGTGCCAGCAGTTACCTAGGATGGGGGGATCCGAACACTGAAGCTTTCTTT.

This clonotype occurred a few times. The gene calls are TRBV27 and TRBJ2-5; D is uncertain. The CDR3 is 13 amino acids. Deletions cut 1 base from V and 5 bases from J, with 8 bases between. The germline gives CDR1 MNHEY, CDR2 SMNVEV (reference sequence). The CDR3 reads CASSLYNDETQYF. As DNA, the CDR3 is TGTGCCAGCAGTTTATATAACGACGAGACCCAGTACTTC.

The CDR3 loop reads CASKKNSGNQPQHF. The CDR3, as DNA: TGTGCCAGCAAGAAAAACTCGGGCAATCAGCCCCAGCATTTT. The chain combines TRBV2 with TRBJ1-5; D not certain. Germline V gene lookup returns CDR1 SNHLY and CDR2 FYNNEI. Deletions cut 7 bases from V and 2 bases from J, with 12 bases between. This CDR3 is built from 14 residues.

The table lists this clonotype with a few counts. This chain uses TRBV5-5 with TRBJ2-5; perhaps D is TRBD1 or TRBD2 (5 bases each). The CDR3 spans 14 residues. The V gene's germline CDR1 is SGHKS and CDR2 YYEKEE (reference sequence). With 4 bases removed from V and 5 bases from J, the gap between germline ends came to 15 bases. Here the CDR3 DNA reads TGTGCCAGCAGCCCCTACGGTTGGGGGGAGACCCAGTACTTC. It yields the protein CASSPYGWGETQYF.

V gene TRBV5-5 combines with J gene TRBJ2-3; TRBD2 matches at 11 bases. The CDR3 is 18 residues long. Germline CDR1 and CDR2: SGHKS and YYEKEE (reference sequence). Trimming took 7 bases from V and 2 from J; bases not matched to a gene: 15. CDR3 in DNA: TGTGCCAGCTTGGGTCCCCATGAGGGACTAGCGGACACAGATACGCAGTATTTT. It specifies CASLGPHEGLADTDTQYF.

This chain uses TRBV7-3 with TRBJ1-5, with a possible D match to TRBD1 (6 bases). This CDR3 spans 17 amino acids. The germline CDR1 and CDR2 sequences are SGHTA and FQGTGA. V lost 1 base, J lost 0 bases, and 13 bases lay in between. Written as DNA, the CDR3 is TGTGCCAGCAGCTTAAAGGAGGACAGCCTTAGCAATCAGCCCCAGCATTTT. Encoded protein: CASSLKEDSLSNQPQHF.

This clonotype was detected only a few times. This chain connects TRBV29-1 to TRBJ1-1; D is unresolved. There are 12 residues in the CDR3. V lost 4 bases and J lost 4, with 10 bases in between. Germline lookup yields CDR1 SQVTM and CDR2 ANQGSEA. CDR3 bases: TGCAGCGTTGTAAAGGGAAGCACTGAAGCTTTCTTT. Translated: CSVVKGSTEAFF.

As regards this clonotype: One junction end disagrees with the germline gene, perhaps due to a read error. The chain carries TRBV7-2 and TRBJ2-4, with D uncertain. Judging by the DNA end, TRBJ2-7 fits better; the J call may be wrong. This CDR3 has 13 amino acids. Germline V lookup: CDR1 SGHTA, CDR2 FQGNSA. This CDR3 is CAGSLARTYEQYF. CDR3 nucleotides: TGTGCCGGCAGCTTAGCCAGAACCTACGAGCAGTACTTC.